The next 25 T cell receptor beta chains were all read from a single sample in a study of blood T cell repertoires in COVID-19. The assay was immunoSEQ multiplex PCR, and TCRdb's table has in-frame clones only and misses some. Among 110,000 to 150,000 clones, around 86% were seen once, and the ten largest hold roughly 1.4%. The source material was peripheral blood. These receptors were collected from a human donor in a cohort sampled during active COVID-19.

This clone was seen only a few times. The chain employs TRBV4-1 and TRBJ2-1; a weak D match, TRBD2 (6 bases). Trimming left V 1 base short and J 0 bases short, with 22 bases between. The CDR3 has 20 amino acids. Per the germline V gene, CDR1 is MGHRA and CDR2 is YSYEKL. For the CDR3, the DNA is TGCGCCAGCAGCCAAGTGCCCGTAGCCTTCGGGGGTGGCTCCTACAATGAGCAGTTCTTC. It encodes CASSQVPVAFGGGSYNEQFF.

CDR3 coding DNA: TGTGCCAGTAGTGGGACAGGGAACCAGCCCCAGCATTTT. Protein product: CASSGTGNQPQHF. This chain uses TRBV19 with TRBJ1-5; TRBD1 agrees at 9 bases. Germline CDR1 LNHDA, CDR2 SQIVND (reference sequence). The V and J ends lost 5 bases and 7 bases, in that order; junction bases with no gene match: 3. The CDR3 is 13 amino acids.

The chain has TRBV5-4 and TRBJ2-5; D is uncertain. Trimming removed 0 bases at V and 3 bases at J, with 6 bases between. Germline CDR1 reads SGHNT; CDR2 reads YYREEE (reference sequence). This CDR3 is built from 13 residues. DNA for the CDR3: TGTGCCAGCAGCTTGGACAGAAAAGAGACCCAGTACTTC. Translated, it gives CASSLDRKETQYF.

The rearrangement uses TRBV2 and TRBJ2-7; D is possibly TRBD2 (6 bases). Germline V gene data show CDR1 as SNHLY and CDR2 as FYNNEI. V was pared by 6 bases and J by 7 bases, with 16 bases between. The CDR3 sequence is 13 residues long. CDR3 residues: CASSRDLNAEQYF. The CDR3 DNA reads as TGTGCCAGCAGCAGGGACTTAAATGCTGAGCAGTACTTC. Variable domain in full (rest from reference TRBV2 and TRBJ2-7): EPEVTQTPSHQVTQMGQEVILRCVPISNHLYFYWYRQILGQKVEFLVSFYNNEISEKSEIFDDQFSVERPDGSNFTLKIRSTKLEDSAMYFCASSRDLNAEQYFGPGTRLTVT.

CDR3 bases: TGTGCCAGCAGCTTGGCCAGGGGCGATTTCTATGGCTACACCTTC. Translated: CASSLARGDFYGYTF. The chain couples TRBV5-4 to TRBJ1-2, with D tentatively TRBD1 (6 bases). CDR1 is SGHNT, CDR2 YYREEE, per germline (reference sequence). The V end lost 0 bases, the J end lost 4 bases, and 13 bases lay between the germline ends. The CDR3 loop spans 15 amino acids.

This chain connects TRBV19 to TRBJ1-1; D remains unclear. Germline-derived CDR1 and CDR2 are LNHDA and SQIVND (reference sequence). V was cut by 6 bases and J by 0 bases, with 8 bases left in between. The CDR3 length is 13 residues. This CDR3 is CASSISLNTEAFF. CDR3 DNA sequence: TGTGCCAGTAGCATTAGTCTGAACACTGAAGCTTTCTTT.

This sequence joins TRBV19 and TRBJ2-5; perhaps TRBD1 as D (6 bases). V shed 3 bases and J shed 4 bases, with 12 bases lying between them. The CDR3 totals 14 residues. Germline V CDR1 and CDR2: LNHDA, SQIVND (reference sequence). The CDR3 DNA follows: TGTGCCAGTAGTATCGGGGCACAGGGAGAGACCCAGTACTTC. Translation gives CASSIGAQGETQYF.

The gene calls are TRBV5-1 and TRBJ2-7, with TRBD2 matching 8 bases. The V gene's germline CDR1 is SGHRS and CDR2 YFSETQ. The length of the CDR3 is 15 residues. V was clipped by 0 bases and J by 4 bases; unmatched bases: 6. This CDR3 reads CASSLGAGVGYEQYF. The DNA for the CDR3 is TGCGCCAGCAGCTTGGGAGCGGGAGTGGGGTACGAGCAGTACTTC.

Only one count was recorded for this clone. The rearrangement uses TRBV27 and TRBJ2-2; a possible D gene is TRBD1 (5 bases). The V gene lost 7 bases and the J gene lost 3 bases, with 15 bases spanning the gap. The germline gives CDR1 MNHEY, CDR2 SMNVEV (reference sequence). CDR3 length: 15 amino acids. The DNA for the CDR3 is TGTGCCAGCACCCCTCGCAGGGTGGACACCGGGGAGCTGTTTTTT. It specifies CASTPRRVDTGELFF.

This chain links TRBV6-2 or TRBV6-3 with TRBJ2-1; D gene ambiguous. CDR1 is MNHEY and CDR2 is SVGEGT in the germline V gene. Trimming shortened V by 5 bases and J by 4 bases, and 9 bases separated the two germline ends. This CDR3 is built from 13 residues. The CDR3 sequence: CASSRLIYNEQFF. In DNA form, the CDR3 reads TGTGCCAGCAGTCGACTGATATACAATGAGCAGTTCTTC.

The genes are TRBV30 and TRBJ2-1; D unclear. The V and J ends lost 4 bases and 2 bases respectively, with 9 bases between them. CDR3 length equals 13 residues. Germline loops: CDR1 GTSNPN, CDR2 SVGIG (reference sequence). The CDR3 DNA follows: TGTGCCTGGATTCCGGGTCCCTACAATGAGCAGTTCTTC. Residues: CAWIPGPYNEQFF.

This chain joins TRBV5-1 and TRBJ2-7; TRBD1 agrees at 9 bases. The germline V gene has CDR1 SGHRS and CDR2 YFSETQ. The CDR3 extends over 15 amino acids. V was clipped by 4 bases and J by 3 bases; unmatched bases: 8. The CDR3 is CASSAQGQGNYEQYF. CDR3 in DNA: TGCGCCAGCAGCGCCCAGGGACAGGGAAACTACGAGCAGTACTTC. Filled out from reference TRBV5-1 and TRBJ2-7, the complete variable domain reads KAGVTQTPRYLIKTRGQQVTLSCSPISGHRSVSWYQQTPGQGLQFLFEYFSETQRNKGNFPGRFSGRQFSNSRSEMNVSTLELGDSALYLCASSAQGQGNYEQYFGPGTRLTVT.

The chain carries TRBV6-2 or TRBV6-3 and TRBJ1-1, with 10 bases identical to TRBD1. The ends lost 0 bases at V and 11 bases at J; junction bases unmatched: 18. The germline CDR1 and CDR2 sequences are MNHEY and SVGEGT. The CDR3 totals 18 residues. Here the CDR3 DNA reads TGTGCCAGCAGTTACTCGAGTGGGACAGGGGATCGTGGTTCTGGGGCTTTCTTT. Its translation is CASSYSSGTGDRGSGAFF.

In this sample, this clone turned up a few times. This sequence joins TRBV5-1 and TRBJ1-2; possible D gene TRBD1, 5 bases. Between the trimmed V and J ends, which lost 0 bases and 7 bases, there was a span of 16 bases. Germline loops: CDR1 SGHRS, CDR2 YFSETQ. The CDR3 spans 15 residues. The CDR3: CASSLAGTPGRGYTF. In DNA, the CDR3 is TGCGCCAGCAGCTTGGCCGGGACTCCAGGGCGTGGCTACACCTTC.

The CDR3 region is CASSQMGGGYGYTF. The CDR3 DNA reads as TGTGCCAGCAGCCAAATGGGGGGAGGGTATGGCTACACCTTC. The rearrangement joins TRBV3-1 (or the pseudogene TRBV3-2) to TRBJ1-2, with a weak D call TRBD1 (5 bases). The germline V gene encodes CDR1 LGHDT and CDR2 YNNKEL (reference sequence). This CDR3 is 14 amino acids long. Trimming removed 2 bases at V and 5 bases at J, with 12 bases between.

The chain uses TRBV7-8 and TRBJ2-1; 8 bases map to TRBD2. The CDR3 has 15 amino acids. Losses at the gene ends were 5 bases for V and 4 bases for J; bases not matched to a gene: 7. CDR1 and CDR2 (germline): SGHVS, FQNEAQ. CDR3 loop: CASSPLSGSYNEQFF. The CDR3 coding sequence is TGTGCCAGCAGCCCTCTCAGCGGGAGTTACAATGAGCAGTTCTTC. Together with reference TRBV7-8 and TRBJ2-1, the CDR3 gives the full variable domain: GAGVSQSPRYKVAKRGQDVALRCDPISGHVSLFWYQQALGQGPEFLTYFQNEAQLDKSGLPSDRFFAERPEGSVSTLKIQRTQQEDSAVYLCASSPLSGSYNEQFFGPGTRLTVL.

The chain uses TRBV7-2 and TRBJ2-7; D is undetermined. CDR3 size: 13 residues. CDR1 is SGHTA, CDR2 FQGNSA, per germline. V was cut by 0 bases and J by 2 bases, with 5 bases left in between. Here the CDR3 DNA reads TGTGCCAGCAGCTTAGCGTCGGCCTACGAGCAGTACTTC. Its translation is CASSLASAYEQYF.

As for this clone: At one boundary the junction diverges from the germline segment, which might be a read error. This chain uses TRBV7-3 with TRBJ2-1, with 8 bases fitting TRBD1. Germline V gives CDR1 SGHTA, CDR2 FQGTGA. The CDR3 length is 15 residues. The CDR3 DNA follows: TGTGCCAGCAGCCCTGGGGCAGGGGGCGAGAATGTGCAGTTCTTC. Protein sequence: CASSPGAGGENVQFF. Using reference TRBV7-3 and TRBJ2-1 for the parts outside the CDR3, the full variable domain is GAGVSQTPSNKVTEKGKYVELRCDPISGHTALYWYRQSLGQGPEFLIYFQGTGAADDSGLPNDRFFAVRPEGSVSTLKIQRTERGDSAVYLCASSPGAGGENVQFFGPGTRLTVL.

This clone came up many times. The chain joins TRBV7-2 to TRBJ2-3; 9 positions agree with TRBD2. The CDR3 sequence is 18 residues long. Germline trimming cut 1 base from V and 0 bases from J; bases unmatched to any gene: 8. The germline CDR1 and CDR2 sequences are SGHTA and FQGNSA. The chain's CDR3 is CASSLVGTSLGSTDTQYF. In DNA, the CDR3 is TGTGCCAGCAGCTTAGTGGGGACTAGCCTGGGCAGCACAGATACGCAGTATTTT.

This clone came up a few times. The rearrangement links TRBV7-9 to TRBJ1-6; the D gene is possibly TRBD1 (5 bases). This CDR3 contains 15 residues. V lost 4 bases and J lost 5, with 12 bases in between. Germline CDR1 and CDR2: SEHNR and FQNEAQ (reference sequence). The CDR3 reads CASSSSQGNNSPLHF. Here the CDR3 DNA reads TGTGCCAGCAGCTCTTCCCAGGGAAATAATTCACCCCTCCACTTT.

The gene calls are TRBV28 and TRBJ2-7; 7 nucleotides align to TRBD2. The CDR3 loop spans 16 amino acids. The germline V gene encodes CDR1 MDHEN and CDR2 SYDVKM. Unmatched junction bases numbered 17, after V lost 6 bases and J lost 6 bases. This CDR3 reads CASRAWNWTSFSEQYF. The CDR3 DNA follows: TGTGCCAGCAGGGCCTGGAATTGGACTAGTTTTAGCGAGCAGTACTTC.

J is TRBJ2-5 and V is TRBV7-9; 7 bases match TRBD1. Germline CDR1 is SEHNR and CDR2 is FQNEAQ (reference sequence). The CDR3 covers 16 residues. Trimming cost V 2 bases and J 2 bases; bases outside gene matches: 8. CDR3 sequence: CASSLSTGKGQETQYF. The CDR3 DNA follows: TGTGCCAGCAGCTTATCGACAGGGAAGGGGCAAGAGACCCAGTACTTC.

V is TRBV29-1 and J is TRBJ1-2; D is uncertain. There are 13 residues in the CDR3. Germline CDR1 reads SQVTM; CDR2 reads ANQGSEA. The V end was cut by 4 bases, the J end by 4 bases, with 13 bases between. Written as DNA, the CDR3 is TGCAGCGTTGTAGGCCCCAGCGGCTATGGCTACACCTTC. As protein: CSVVGPSGYGYTF.

The chain links TRBV19 to TRBJ1-1; D is uncertain. The CDR3 contains 17 residues. V was clipped by 3 bases and J by 3 bases, with 20 bases between them. Germline CDR1 and CDR2: LNHDA and SQIVND (reference sequence). This CDR3 reads CASSIHLDERLDTEAFF. Written as DNA, the CDR3 is TGTGCCAGTAGTATTCACCTCGACGAAAGACTTGACACTGAAGCTTTCTTT.

This clone was counted once. This chain connects TRBV7-8 to TRBJ2-3; no definite D call. V was cut by 1 base and J by 2 bases, with 10 bases left in between. Per germline, CDR1 SGHVS and CDR2 FQNEAQ. The CDR3 length is 15 residues. The CDR3 loop reads CASSLGRRPTDTQYF. CDR3 coding DNA: TGTGCCAGCAGCTTAGGACGGCGGCCCACAGATACGCAGTATTTT.